The clone carrying this T cell receptor (beta chain) was detected once. This entry belongs to a study of blood T cell repertoires in COVID-19. Overall study context: COVID-19 samples collected from the United States, Italy and Spain covered acute and convalescent phases. In each case, the material was cDNA or gDNA derived from T cells, B-cell-depleted T cells, or PBMCs.

Germline CDR1 SGHTA, CDR2 FQGNSA. This CDR3 comprises 15 residues. V lost 2 bases and J lost 12; bases outside the gene matches: 13. In the original analysis: Cell counts per sample came from amplifying reference gene primers. Measured with immunoSEQ multiplex PCR; TCRdb has only the in-frame clones, and not every one. V and J calls and clone size follow that table, whereas D and trimming were derived from the DNA. The sample has about 240,000 clones; 86% are singletons. J is TRBJ2-1 and V is TRBV7-2; 7 nucleotides agree with TRBD2. The TCR was taken from a man older than 75 with acute or convalescent COVID-19. Specimen: peripheral blood. This CDR3 is CASSLWEGLGVGQFF. DNA of the CDR3: TGTGCCAGCAGCTTATGGGAGGGTCTGGGGGTCGGGCAGTTCTTC.